These 21 T cell receptor beta chains came from one sample sequenced in a study of molecular identifiers for immune sequencing clone quantification. TCRdb passed the PCR reads through MiXCR, listing each CDR3 protein once. This sample carries about 640,000 distinct CDR3 sequences, 15% to 20% of them seen once, and the ten largest clones take 0.75% to 0.95%. Sequences were obtained from naive CD8+ T cells from blood, with Jurkat cell RNA spiked in. Subset denoted: FACS-sorted CD8+CD4-CCR7+CD45RA+ naive T cells. The receptors come from a human donor in good health. Some libraries in this study had Jurkat cell RNA spiked in.

This clonotype was picked up many times. The chain joins TRBV29-1 to TRBJ1-1; 7 bases fit TRBD1. J lost 10 bases, V lost 5 bases, and 7 bases had no gene match. This CDR3 region has 11 residues. From germline, CDR1 is SQVTM and CDR2 ANQGSEA. The CDR3 spells CSVSTGTGAFF. CDR3 in DNA: TGCAGCGTTTCGACAGGGACGGGAGCTTTCTTT.

Worth noting for this clonotype: A much larger clonotype is one base distant, so this may be a read error. The V gene is TRBV7-2, the J gene TRBJ1-2; D is uncertain. Per the germline V gene, CDR1 is SGHTA and CDR2 is FQGNSA. CDR3 size: 14 residues. V lost 5 bases and J lost 2, with 12 bases in between. CDR3 amino acids: CASSGPGSNYGYTF. CDR3 sequence (DNA): TGTGCCAGCAGCGGGCCGGGCAGCAACTATGGCTACACCTTC. The variable domain in full, with the rest retrieved from reference TRBV7-2 and TRBJ1-2, is GAGVSQSPSNKVTEKGKDVELRCDPISGHTALYWYRQSLGQGLEFLIYFQGNSAPDKSGLPSDRFSAERTGGSVSTLTIQRTQQEDSAVYLCASSGPGSNYGYTFGSGTRLTVV.

In this sample, this clonotype turned up many times. This chain connects TRBV7-6 to TRBJ2-5; D possibly corresponds to TRBD2 (6 bases). The germline V gene encodes CDR1 SGHVS and CDR2 FNYEAQ. The CDR3 runs 15 residues. Deletions cut 1 base from V and 6 bases from J, with 15 bases between. The CDR3 DNA is TGTGCCAGCAGCTTAGATGCGGGGCCCGGGAAGACCCAGTACTTC. It is translated as CASSLDAGPGKTQYF. The full variable domain, with the rest looked up from reference TRBV7-6 and TRBJ2-5, is GAGVSQSPRYKVTKRGQDVALRCDPISGHVSLYWYRQALGQGPEFLTYFNYEAQQDKSGLPNDRFSAERPEGSISTLTIQRTEQRDSAMYRCASSLDAGPGKTQYFGPGTRLLVL.

This clonotype appeared many times. The J gene is TRBJ1-4, the V gene TRBV20-1, with D tentatively TRBD1 (6 bases). CDR3 length: 14 residues. V lost 6 bases and J lost 0, with 11 bases in between. CDR1 and CDR2 (germline): DFQATT, SNEGSKA (reference sequence). As DNA, the CDR3 is TGCAGTGCCCCACCAGGGGCAACTAATGAAAAACTGTTTTTT. Translating gives CSAPPGATNEKLFF.

This clonotype has a count of ten or more. The gene calls are TRBV12-3 or TRBV12-4 and TRBJ1-4; D is unresolved. The CDR3 runs 13 residues. Trimming removed 1 base from V and 7 bases from J, with 7 bases in between. The CDR3 DNA follows: TGTGCCAGCAGTTTAGAGGATCGTGAAAAACTGTTTTTT. Protein sequence: CASSLEDREKLFF.

The rearrangement links TRBV4-3 to TRBJ1-5, with D hard to call. The length of the CDR3 is 16 residues. V lost 1 base and J 6 bases, leaving 16 bases between the germline ends. Looked up from germline, CDR1 is LGHNA and CDR2 is YSLEER. The CDR3 DNA sequence: TGCGCCAGCAGCCAAGTCTACAGAGGTAAGACTCAGCCCCAGCATTTT. This translates into CASSQVYRGKTQPQHF.

This clonotype has only a few counts. This chain uses TRBV27 with TRBJ2-2, with D possibly being TRBD1 or TRBD2 (7 bases each). There are 15 residues in the CDR3. CDR1 is MNHEY and CDR2 is SMNVEV in the germline V gene (reference sequence). V was cut by 5 bases and J by 5 bases, with 15 bases left in between. The CDR3 bases are TGTGCCAGCAGTAATCAGGGGGGAGGGACCGGGGAGCTGTTTTTT. Amino acids: CASSNQGGGTGELFF.

Details on this clonotype: One base away lies a much larger clone, so this may be a sequencing read error. This likely comes from a read error, as the CDR3 has no conserved phenylalanine or tryptophan at its end. The chain joins TRBV20-1 to TRBJ2-7; no reliable D call. V lost 0 bases, J lost 2 bases, and 17 bases lay in between. The CDR3 spans 16 residues. The V gene's germline CDR1 is DFQATT and CDR2 SNEGSKA (reference sequence). Here the CDR3 DNA reads TGCAGTGCTAGAGAAGGATCAGACGGGTCAACCTACGAGCAGTACTCC. Protein sequence: CSAREGSDGSTYEQYS.

This clonotype was observed many times. This chain links TRBV7-9 with TRBJ2-7; D might be TRBD1 or TRBD2, each matching 5 bases. Germline V lookup: CDR1 SEHNR, CDR2 FQNEAQ (reference sequence). The CDR3 runs 13 residues. The germline V and J ends were trimmed by 5 bases and 5 bases, with 13 bases remaining between them. The CDR3 DNA reads as TGTGCCAGCAGCCAACGGGGCGCAGACGAGCAGTACTTC. Translating it yields CASSQRGADEQYF. Full variable domain (remainder filled in from reference TRBV7-9 and TRBJ2-7): DTGVSQNPRHKITKRGQNVTFRCDPISEHNRLYWYRQTLGQGPEFLTYFQNEAQLEKSRLLSDRFSAERPKGSFSTLEIQRTEQGDSAMYLCASSQRGADEQYFGPGTRLTVT.

The rearrangement links TRBV2 to TRBJ2-1, with 8 bases matching TRBD2. The CDR3 runs to 15 residues. Germline V gives CDR1 SNHLY, CDR2 FYNNEI. V gave up 7 bases and J gave up 3 bases; unmatched junction bases: 8. CDR3 DNA sequence: TGTGCCAGCAATCCAGGACTAGCAAACTACAATGAGCAGTTCTTC. Protein sequence: CASNPGLANYNEQFF.

This sequence joins TRBV18 and TRBJ2-7; D is tentatively TRBD1 or TRBD2 (6 bases each). Germline V CDR1 and CDR2: KGHSH, LQKENI. V lost 4 bases and J 0 bases, leaving 13 bases between the germline ends. The CDR3 totals 15 residues. CDR3 DNA: TGTGCCAGCTCACGCGGGGACACCCTCTCCTACGAGCAGTACTTC. This codes for CASSRGDTLSYEQYF.

In this sample, this clonotype turned up many times. The rearrangement joins TRBV20-1 to TRBJ1-1, with 7 bases identical to TRBD1. Germline lookup yields CDR1 DFQATT and CDR2 SNEGSKA (reference sequence). This CDR3 has 14 residues. Trimming removed 6 bases from V and 0 bases from J; junction bases left unmatched: 7. CDR3 DNA: TGCAGTGCAACATACAGGGGTTTGAACACTGAAGCTTTCTTT. This translates into CSATYRGLNTEAFF.

This clonotype was recorded at least ten times. The V gene is TRBV4-2, the J gene TRBJ1-6; the D gene is possibly TRBD1 (5 bases). Germline V gene data show CDR1 as LGHNA and CDR2 as YNFKEQ. Trimming pared 0 bases from V and 2 bases from J, leaving 14 bases between. The CDR3 spans 18 residues. As DNA, the CDR3 is TGTGCCAGCAGCCAAGAAGTCTTGGGCAGGGCCTATAATTCACCCCTCCACTTT. Translating it yields CASSQEVLGRAYNSPLHF.

The V and J genes are TRBV14 and TRBJ2-1, with D possibly called TRBD1 or TRBD2 (5 bases each). Trimming removed 3 bases at V and 2 bases at J, with 14 bases between. Germline CDR1 SGHDN, CDR2 FVKESK. The CDR3 length is 16 residues. The CDR3 DNA reads TGTGCCAGCAGCCAGATGGGACCAGCGACCTACAATGAGCAGTTCTTC. Translating it yields CASSQMGPATYNEQFF. Based on the CDR3 plus reference TRBV14 and TRBJ2-1, the full variable domain is EAGVTQFPSHSVIEKGQTVTLRCDPISGHDNLYWYRRVMGKEIKFLLHFVKESKQDESGMPNNRFLAERTGGTYSTLKVQPAELEDSGVYFCASSQMGPATYNEQFFGPGTRLTVL.

This clonotype has a handful of counts. The chain joins TRBV7-3 to TRBJ2-3; D possibly corresponds to TRBD2 (5 bases). The V and J ends lost 5 bases and 6 bases respectively, with 18 bases between them. CDR1 and CDR2 (germline): SGHTA, FQGTGA. The CDR3 length is 15 residues. The CDR3 loop is CASSLGEEEEDTQYF. CDR3 bases: TGTGCCAGCAGCCTCGGTGAGGAGGAGGAGGATACGCAGTATTTT.

As regards this clonotype: Being one base from a much bigger clone, this may be a read error. The chain joins TRBV7-6 to TRBJ2-4; D may be TRBD1 (5 bases). The CDR3 totals 16 residues. Trimming stripped 2 bases from V and 0 bases from J, with 11 bases between. Germline lookup yields CDR1 SGHVS and CDR2 FNYEAQ. CDR3 DNA sequence: TGTGCCAGCAGCTTATCGACAGATCTAGCCAAAAACATTCAGTACTTC. The encoded protein is CASSLSTDLAKNIQYF.

Comment on this clonotype: One junction end does not reproduce the germline sequence, and a read error may be involved. The chain couples TRBV29-1 to TRBJ1-1, with a possible D match to TRBD1 (6 bases). This CDR3 has 11 residues. CDR1 and CDR2 (germline): SQVTM, ANQGSEA. The CDR3 here is CGVDRGTEAFF. The CDR3 nucleotides are TGTGGCGTTGATAGGGGGACTGAAGCTTTCTTT.

This rearrangement joins TRBV4-3 to TRBJ1-1, with D maybe TRBD1 (6 bases). This CDR3 comprises 14 residues. Trimming shortened V by 1 base and J by 7 bases, and 13 bases separated the two germline ends. Germline V CDR1 and CDR2: LGHNA, YSLEER. CDR3 nucleotide sequence: TGCGCCAGCAGCCAAGGACAGGTGGGATATGAAGCTTTCTTT. As protein: CASSQGQVGYEAFF.

This clonotype has ten or more counts. The V call is TRBV2, the J call TRBJ2-5; D uncertain. Between the trimmed V and J ends, which lost 8 bases and 2 bases, there was a span of 12 bases. Germline V gene data show CDR1 as SNHLY and CDR2 as FYNNEI. There are 13 residues in the CDR3. The CDR3 nucleotides are TGTGCCAGCGTATCACAGCCACAAGAGACCCAGTACTTC. Translating it yields CASVSQPQETQYF.

This clonotype was observed at least ten times. This chain joins TRBV6-2 or TRBV6-3 and TRBJ2-7, with D possibly being TRBD2 (5 bases). The V and J ends lost 0 bases and 4 bases respectively, with 16 bases between them. There are 16 residues in the CDR3. The V gene's germline CDR1 is MNHEY and CDR2 SVGEGT. The chain's CDR3 is CASSYSEGISPYEQYF. The CDR3 region has the DNA TGTGCCAGCAGTTACTCCGAGGGTATATCCCCGTACGAGCAGTACTTC.

The chain carries TRBV27 and TRBJ2-1; the match to TRBD1 covers 7 bases. CDR1 MNHEY and CDR2 SMNVEV come from the germline V gene (reference sequence). The CDR3 has 16 amino acids. The ends lost 3 bases at V and 7 bases at J; junction bases unmatched: 12. CDR3 in DNA: TGTGCCAGCAGTTTGGTCGAGGCAGGGGGTATTAATGAGCAGTTCTTC. It yields the protein CASSLVEAGGINEQFF.